This T cell receptor (beta chain) was sequenced in a study of cytomegalovirus exposure and HLA in healthy donors. This CDR3 is built from 14 residues. The V gene's germline CDR1 is GTSNPN and CDR2 SVGIG (reference sequence). Points from the study as a whole: An analysis that was carried out later associated 15,000 to 20,000 TCR beta sequences with HLA alleles at 0.05 false discovery rate. Per published accounts, TCR beta sequences correctly predicted the HLA-A and HLA-B alleles of most subjects. Association of a missense DCLRE1C variant with TCR beta V- and J-gene trimming was reported in a later analysis.

The PCR ran on 60 Vbeta and 13 Jbeta primers. Methods used by the authors: Per a later analysis, the number of unique TCR beta chains was approximately 80 million, of which about 11 million were shared. TCRdb's copy holds only in-frame clones and misses some; the assay was immunoSEQ multiplex PCR. V, J and clone size reflect that table, while D and trimming were determined from the DNA. This table has approximately 110,000 clones, less than 85% appearing once. Turning to this clone: Its target is not known. Germline is not matched at one junction end, which may reflect a read error. Other DNA sequences in the sample encode the same CDR3.

The TCR was taken from a middle-aged woman in good health and CMV-seronegative. Sequences were obtained from PBMCs. The chain recombines TRBV30 with TRBJ2-1; D is possibly TRBD1 (5 bases). The CDR3 sequence: CAWSVPRVGNEQFF. In nucleotides, the CDR3 is TGTGCCTGGAGTGTACCCAGGGTTGGCAATGAACAGTTCTTC.